What follows is one TCR beta chain and its context. These data are taken from a study of blood T cell repertoires in COVID-19. The data were produced by immunoSEQ multiplex PCR, yet TCRdb's version contains in-frame clones alone and is incomplete. Of over 250,000 clones in the sample, 75% to 90% are singletons; the top ten hold approximately 2.2%. The CDR3 sequence is 15 residues long. Losses at the gene ends were 4 bases for V and 0 bases for J; bases not matched to a gene: 4. The germline V gene encodes CDR1 SGHNT and CDR2 YYREEE (reference sequence). The sequence was collected from a man between 45 and 60 years old with acute or convalescent COVID-19. The chain recombines TRBV5-4 with TRBJ1-2, with 9 positions matching TRBD1. The source material was peripheral blood. CDR3 sequence (DNA): TGTGCCAGCAGCAAGGACAGGGGATCTAACTATGGCTACACCTTC. As protein: CASSKDRGSNYGYTF.